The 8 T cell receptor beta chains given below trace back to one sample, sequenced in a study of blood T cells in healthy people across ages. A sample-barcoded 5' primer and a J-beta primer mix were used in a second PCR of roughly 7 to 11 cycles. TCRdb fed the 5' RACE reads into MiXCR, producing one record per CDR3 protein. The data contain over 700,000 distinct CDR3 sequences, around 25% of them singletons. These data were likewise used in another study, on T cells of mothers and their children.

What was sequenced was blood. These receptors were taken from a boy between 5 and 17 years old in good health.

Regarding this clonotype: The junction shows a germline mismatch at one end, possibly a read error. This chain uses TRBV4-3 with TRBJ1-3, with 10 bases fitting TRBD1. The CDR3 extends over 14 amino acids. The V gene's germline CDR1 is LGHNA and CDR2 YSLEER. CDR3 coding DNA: TGCGCCAGCAGCCAAGACAACAGACAGGGGGCTGAAAATTTT. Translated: CASSQDNRQGAENF.

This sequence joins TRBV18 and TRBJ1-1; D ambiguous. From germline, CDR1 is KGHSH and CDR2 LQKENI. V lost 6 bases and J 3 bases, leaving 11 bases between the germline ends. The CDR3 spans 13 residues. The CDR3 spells CASSLYIDTEAFF. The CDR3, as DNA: TGTGCCAGCTCCCTTTACATAGACACTGAAGCTTTCTTT.

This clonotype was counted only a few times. The CDR3 protein is CSATSRAYEQYF. CDR3 coding DNA: TGCAGTGCTACCTCCAGGGCCTACGAGCAGTACTTC. The chain links TRBV20-1 to TRBJ2-7; a possible D gene is TRBD1 (5 bases). CDR1 and CDR2 (germline): DFQATT, SNEGSKA (reference sequence). Trimming left V 4 bases short and J 2 bases short, with 9 bases between. This CDR3 spans 12 amino acids.

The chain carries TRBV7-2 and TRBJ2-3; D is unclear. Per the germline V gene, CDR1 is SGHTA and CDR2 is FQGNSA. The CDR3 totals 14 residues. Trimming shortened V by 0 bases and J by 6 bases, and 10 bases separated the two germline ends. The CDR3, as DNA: TGTGCCAGCAGCTTAGCGGTTTTGATGGATACGCAGTATTTT. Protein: CASSLAVLMDTQYF.

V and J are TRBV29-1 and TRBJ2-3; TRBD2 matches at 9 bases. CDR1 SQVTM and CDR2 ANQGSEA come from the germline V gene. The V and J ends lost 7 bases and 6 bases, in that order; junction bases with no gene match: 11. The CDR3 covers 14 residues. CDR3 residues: CSGTSGWIKDTQYF. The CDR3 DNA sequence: TGCAGCGGCACTAGCGGGTGGATTAAGGATACGCAGTATTTT.

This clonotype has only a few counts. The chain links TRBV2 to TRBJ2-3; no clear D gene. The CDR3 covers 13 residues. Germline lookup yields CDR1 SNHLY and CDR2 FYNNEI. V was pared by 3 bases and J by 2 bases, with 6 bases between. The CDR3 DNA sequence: TGTGCCAGCAGTGACGACCTCACAGATACGCAGTATTTT. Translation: CASSDDLTDTQYF.

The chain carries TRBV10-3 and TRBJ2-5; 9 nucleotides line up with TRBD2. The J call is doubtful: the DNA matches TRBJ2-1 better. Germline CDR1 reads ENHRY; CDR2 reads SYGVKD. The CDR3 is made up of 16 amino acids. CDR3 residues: CAISETGTSSYNEQFF. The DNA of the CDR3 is TGTGCCATCAGTGAAACCGGGACTAGCAGTTACAATGAGCAGTTCTTC.

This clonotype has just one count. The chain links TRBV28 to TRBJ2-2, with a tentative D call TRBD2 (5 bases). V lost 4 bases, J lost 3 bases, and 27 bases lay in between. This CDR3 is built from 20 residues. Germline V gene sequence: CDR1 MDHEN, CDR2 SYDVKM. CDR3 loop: CASSSPLLEKGPSYTGELFF. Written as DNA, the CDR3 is TGTGCCAGCAGTTCACCCCTACTAGAGAAGGGCCCAAGTTACACCGGGGAGCTGTTTTTT.